A single sample is the source of the 25 T cell receptor beta chains below, sequenced in a study of T cells in Graves' hyperthyroidism and ophthalmopathy. Amplification targeted TCR beta CDR3 regions from RNA transcripts. A first-round RT-PCR of the TCR CDR3 used the HTBI primer set. TCRdb used MiXCR to reprocess the multiplex PCR reads, holding one entry per CDR3 protein. The table records 700,000 to 850,000 distinct CDR3 sequences, about a third of them present only once. Input material: blood. All receptors derive from a woman in her forties with Graves' hyperthyroidism.

The chain has TRBV10-3 and TRBJ2-7; D is possibly TRBD1 or TRBD2 (7 bases each). This CDR3 is 16 amino acids long. Germline CDR1 is ENHRY and CDR2 is SYGVKD. Between the trimmed V and J ends, which lost 5 bases and 5 bases, there was a span of 22 bases. CDR3 DNA sequence: TGTGCCATCAGTACCCCCATGGGAGGGGGCGGCAACGAGCAGTACTTC. This encodes CAISTPMGGGGNEQYF.

This clonotype was picked up many times. This rearrangement joins TRBV12-3 or TRBV12-4 to TRBJ1-2; the match to TRBD1 covers 7 bases. This CDR3 spans 16 amino acids. The trim removed 5 bases at V and 5 bases at J, leaving 14 bases unmatched. Written as DNA, the CDR3 is TGTGCCAGCAGTCTAAGCCTCTCCGGGACAGAATATGGCTACACCTTC. Its protein product is CASSLSLSGTEYGYTF.

This clonotype was picked up many times. The chain carries TRBV19 and TRBJ1-1, with TRBD1 identical over 8 bases. The CDR3 loop spans 13 amino acids. Looked up from germline, CDR1 is LNHDA and CDR2 is SQIVND (reference sequence). J lost 5 bases, V lost 7 bases, and 6 bases had no gene match. As DNA, the CDR3 is TGTGCCAGTACAGGACAGGGTGAGACTGAAGCTTTCTTT. Translated: CASTGQGETEAFF.

This chain uses TRBV10-3 with TRBJ2-2; 8 bases line up with TRBD1. J was trimmed by 8 bases and V by 6 bases; bases with no gene match: 5. The germline CDR1 and CDR2 sequences are ENHRY and SYGVKD. This CDR3 has 13 amino acids. CDR3: CAISPDREGELFF. In DNA form, the CDR3 reads TGTGCCATCAGCCCGGACAGGGAGGGGGAGCTGTTTTTT.

V and J are TRBV19 and TRBJ1-4; TRBD1 agrees at 7 bases. Unmatched junction bases numbered 3, after V lost 6 bases and J lost 5 bases. Per germline, CDR1 LNHDA and CDR2 SQIVND (reference sequence). The CDR3 is made up of 13 amino acids. The CDR3 DNA follows: TGTGCCAGTAGGTCCAGGGGGAATGAAAAACTGTTTTTT. Translating gives CASRSRGNEKLFF.

This clonotype was detected a few times. The chain employs TRBV20-1 and TRBJ2-7; maybe TRBD2 (6 bases). This CDR3 is 13 amino acids long. Looked up from germline, CDR1 is DFQATT and CDR2 is SNEGSKA (reference sequence). Trimming removed 3 bases from V and 4 bases from J, with 13 bases in between. DNA of the CDR3: TGCAGTGCTAGGCACGGGGGTTTATACGAGCAGTACTTC. This gives the protein CSARHGGLYEQYF.

Comments on this clonotype: Relative to the germline gene, one junction end is altered; a read error may explain this. The J gene is TRBJ2-7, the V gene TRBV24-1; 9 bases fit TRBD1. The CDR3 loop spans 17 amino acids. Germline loops: CDR1 KGHDR, CDR2 SFDVKD. The CDR3 DNA reads TGTGCCAGCAGTTACTCGATGGGACAGGGAGGAATCTACGAGCAGTACTTC. Its protein is CASSYSMGQGGIYEQYF.

The chain combines TRBV15 with TRBJ1-2; tentative D call: TRBD1 (5 bases). Germline CDR1 and CDR2: LNHNV and YYDKDF (reference sequence). The germline V and J ends were trimmed by 3 bases and 0 bases, with 8 bases remaining between them. The CDR3 spans 14 residues. CDR3: CATSRGDANYGYTF. CDR3 nucleotide sequence: TGTGCCACCAGCAGGGGGGACGCTAACTATGGCTACACCTTC.

The chain is built from TRBV2 and TRBJ2-5, with D possibly matching TRBD2 (5 bases). The CDR3 has 13 residues. With 8 bases removed from V and 7 bases from J, the gap between germline ends came to 17 bases. Germline lookup yields CDR1 SNHLY and CDR2 FYNNEI. CDR3 sequence reads: CASPGPGEGTQYF. CDR3 nucleotide sequence: TGTGCCAGCCCGGGCCCAGGAGAGGGGACCCAGTACTTC. The whole variable domain, remainder taken from reference TRBV2 and TRBJ2-5, is EPEVTQTPSHQVTQMGQEVILRCVPISNHLYFYWYRQILGQKVEFLVSFYNNEISEKSEIFDDQFSVERPDGSNFTLKIRSTKLEDSAMYFCASPGPGEGTQYFGPGTRLLVL.

About this clonotype: Compared with germline, one end of the junction differs, possibly owing to a read error. The chain has TRBV6-5 and TRBJ2-2; D unresolved. CDR1 and CDR2 from the germline V gene are MNHEY and SVGAGI. The CDR3 covers 13 residues. The CDR3 nucleotides are TGTGCCATCAGTTACTCCCGCACCGGGGAGCTGTTTTTT. It encodes CAISYSRTGELFF.

In its sample, this clonotype was seen many times. V and J are TRBV29-1 and TRBJ2-7; 8 bases match TRBD1. Germline V gene data show CDR1 as SQVTM and CDR2 as ANQGSEA. This CDR3 region has 14 residues. V lost 4 bases and J lost 2; bases outside the gene matches: 7. The CDR3 is CSVGTGTGPYEQYF. In nucleotides, the CDR3 is TGCAGCGTTGGCACCGGGACAGGACCCTACGAGCAGTACTTC.

The genes are TRBV7-9 and TRBJ2-7; TRBD1 might be the D (5 bases). Germline CDR1 reads SEHNR; CDR2 reads FQNEAQ (reference sequence). The CDR3 is made up of 14 amino acids. Trimming shortened V by 3 bases and J by 4 bases, and 13 bases separated the two germline ends. The CDR3 reads CASSFQDKKYEQYF. Written as DNA, the CDR3 is TGTGCCAGCAGCTTTCAGGACAAGAAATACGAGCAGTACTTC.

The V gene is TRBV30, the J gene TRBJ1-5; 9 bases agree with TRBD1. The CDR3 loop spans 13 amino acids. CDR1 and CDR2 (germline): GTSNPN, SVGIG (reference sequence). V shed 5 bases, J shed 6 bases, and the junction held 5 bases outside the gene matches. CDR3 DNA sequence: TGTGCCTGGGGCGGGACAGGGACTCAGCCCCAGCATTTT. Residues: CAWGGTGTQPQHF. Combining the CDR3 with reference TRBV30 and TRBJ1-5 gives the whole variable domain SQTIHQWPATLVQPVGSPLSLECTVEGTSNPNLYWYRQAAGRGLQLLFYSVGIGQISSEVPQNLSASRPQDRQFILSSKKLLLSDSGFYLCAWGGTGTQPQHFGDGTRLSIL.

V gene TRBV20-1 combines with J gene TRBJ2-5; 11 bases line up with TRBD2. This CDR3 is built from 14 residues. J gave up 5 bases and V 7 bases, and 9 bases lay outside the gene matches. Per germline, CDR1 DFQATT and CDR2 SNEGSKA (reference sequence). The CDR3 DNA reads TGCAGTGGGACTAGCGGGTTTCCGATCGAGACCCAGTACTTC. As protein: CSGTSGFPIETQYF.

This clonotype was detected a few times. The rearrangement links TRBV2 to TRBJ2-3; D remains ambiguous. CDR1 and CDR2 (germline): SNHLY, FYNNEI. Between the trimmed V and J ends, which lost 6 bases and 2 bases, there was a span of 3 bases. The CDR3 contains 11 residues. CDR3 in amino acids: CASRVTDTQYF. The CDR3 nucleotides are TGTGCCAGCAGAGTCACAGATACGCAGTATTTT.

This clonotype was observed many times. V usage is TRBV7-9 and J usage is TRBJ2-2; D is undetermined. The V gene's germline CDR1 is SEHNR and CDR2 FQNEAQ (reference sequence). The CDR3 covers 16 residues. Trimming left V 6 bases short and J 0 bases short, with 14 bases between. Here the CDR3 DNA reads TGTGCCAGCAGTCCCTTGACTGACTCGAACACCGGGGAGCTGTTTTTT. It is translated as CASSPLTDSNTGELFF. Full variable domain (rest looked up from reference TRBV7-9 and TRBJ2-2): DTGVSQNPRHKITKRGQNVTFRCDPISEHNRLYWYRQTLGQGPEFLTYFQNEAQLEKSRLLSDRFSAERPKGSFSTLEIQRTEQGDSAMYLCASSPLTDSNTGELFFGEGSRLTVL.

The chain couples TRBV6-2 or TRBV6-3 to TRBJ2-7, with TRBD1 identical over 7 bases. The CDR3 contains 16 residues. Germline V lookup: CDR1 MNHEY, CDR2 SVGEGT. Trimming at V came to 2 bases and at J to 5 bases, leaving 12 bases not matched to a gene. CDR3 nucleotide sequence: TGTGCCAGCAGTTACAGGACAGGTTACTTCGTGGACGAGCAGTACTTC. Translation gives CASSYRTGYFVDEQYF.

This clonotype came up a few times. This rearrangement joins TRBV6-8 to TRBJ2-7; D call uncertain. CDR3 length: 16 amino acids. The V end lost 2 bases, the J end lost 0 bases, and 14 bases lay between the germline ends. Germline loops: CDR1 MNHGY, CDR2 SAAAGT. The CDR3 here is CASSYHNDGSSYEQYF. Written as DNA, the CDR3 is TGTGCCAGCAGTTACCACAACGACGGCAGCTCCTACGAGCAGTACTTC.

There are a few counts of this clonotype. In DNA form, the CDR3 reads TGTGCCAGCGTAGTTGGAAGTGGACCGAAAGAAGCTTTCTTT. It yields the protein CASVVGSGPKEAFF. The gene calls are TRBV6-6 and TRBJ1-1, with D uncertain. Germline V gene lookup returns CDR1 MNHNY and CDR2 SVGAGI (reference sequence). The CDR3 extends over 14 amino acids. The V end was cut by 8 bases, the J end by 8 bases, with 21 bases between.

In its sample, this clonotype was seen many times. This chain connects TRBV9 to TRBJ2-6; tentative D call: TRBD1 (6 bases). Trimming removed 4 bases at V and 2 bases at J, with 13 bases between. The CDR3 has 16 residues. Germline V gene lookup returns CDR1 SGDLS and CDR2 YYNGEE. CDR3 DNA sequence: TGTGCCAGCAGCACACAGGGATCCCCTGGGGCCAACGTCCTGACTTTC. Its protein product is CASSTQGSPGANVLTF.

This clonotype occurred a few times. The rearrangement joins TRBV2 to TRBJ1-1, with a tentative D call TRBD1 (6 bases). The germline CDR1 and CDR2 sequences are SNHLY and FYNNEI. The V end lost 6 bases, the J end lost 4 bases, and 15 bases lay between the germline ends. This CDR3 has 14 amino acids. The DNA for the CDR3 is TGTGCCAGCAGGGTCCGGGGGGCCGCCACTGAAGCTTTCTTT. Translated: CASRVRGAATEAFF.

The chain is built from TRBV5-1 and TRBJ2-2; possible D gene TRBD1, 6 bases. The CDR3 has 16 residues. V was pared by 0 bases and J by 1 base, with 10 bases between. The V gene's germline CDR1 is SGHRS and CDR2 YFSETQ. The CDR3 DNA reads TGCGCCAGCAGCTTGGCCTCGACAGGGAACACCGGGGAGCTGTTTTTT. Its translation is CASSLASTGNTGELFF. Using reference TRBV5-1 and TRBJ2-2 for the parts outside the CDR3, the full variable domain is KAGVTQTPRYLIKTRGQQVTLSCSPISGHRSVSWYQQTPGQGLQFLFEYFSETQRNKGNFPGRFSGRQFSNSRSEMNVSTLELGDSALYLCASSLASTGNTGELFFGEGSRLTVL.

This clonotype has a handful of counts. The chain joins TRBV12-3 or TRBV12-4 to TRBJ1-3; D ambiguous. The V end lost 6 bases, the J end lost 0 bases, and 9 bases lay between the germline ends. The CDR3 is made up of 14 amino acids. CDR3 sequence (DNA): TGTGCCAGCAGCCTATTTCGCTCTGGAAACACCATATATTTT. It specifies CASSLFRSGNTIYF.

For this clonotype: Germline is not matched at one junction end, which may reflect a read error. This chain connects TRBV20-1 to TRBJ1-2; no firm D call. The CDR3 spans 12 residues. Germline assignment: CDR1 DFQATT and CDR2 SNEGSKA (reference sequence). The CDR3 DNA follows: TGCAGTGCTAGAGATTTCCCCCAGGATTCTTCTTTC. Translation gives CSARDFPQDSSF.

This clonotype was detected only a few times. The rearrangement uses TRBV5-4 and TRBJ1-2, with 7 bases fitting TRBD1. Germline loops: CDR1 SGHNT, CDR2 YYREEE (reference sequence). CDR3 length: 15 amino acids. V lost 5 bases, J lost 5 bases, and 12 bases stayed unmatched. The CDR3 DNA reads as TGTGCCAGCAGATACGGGACAGAGACCAATTATGGCTACACCTTC. Translated, it gives CASRYGTETNYGYTF.